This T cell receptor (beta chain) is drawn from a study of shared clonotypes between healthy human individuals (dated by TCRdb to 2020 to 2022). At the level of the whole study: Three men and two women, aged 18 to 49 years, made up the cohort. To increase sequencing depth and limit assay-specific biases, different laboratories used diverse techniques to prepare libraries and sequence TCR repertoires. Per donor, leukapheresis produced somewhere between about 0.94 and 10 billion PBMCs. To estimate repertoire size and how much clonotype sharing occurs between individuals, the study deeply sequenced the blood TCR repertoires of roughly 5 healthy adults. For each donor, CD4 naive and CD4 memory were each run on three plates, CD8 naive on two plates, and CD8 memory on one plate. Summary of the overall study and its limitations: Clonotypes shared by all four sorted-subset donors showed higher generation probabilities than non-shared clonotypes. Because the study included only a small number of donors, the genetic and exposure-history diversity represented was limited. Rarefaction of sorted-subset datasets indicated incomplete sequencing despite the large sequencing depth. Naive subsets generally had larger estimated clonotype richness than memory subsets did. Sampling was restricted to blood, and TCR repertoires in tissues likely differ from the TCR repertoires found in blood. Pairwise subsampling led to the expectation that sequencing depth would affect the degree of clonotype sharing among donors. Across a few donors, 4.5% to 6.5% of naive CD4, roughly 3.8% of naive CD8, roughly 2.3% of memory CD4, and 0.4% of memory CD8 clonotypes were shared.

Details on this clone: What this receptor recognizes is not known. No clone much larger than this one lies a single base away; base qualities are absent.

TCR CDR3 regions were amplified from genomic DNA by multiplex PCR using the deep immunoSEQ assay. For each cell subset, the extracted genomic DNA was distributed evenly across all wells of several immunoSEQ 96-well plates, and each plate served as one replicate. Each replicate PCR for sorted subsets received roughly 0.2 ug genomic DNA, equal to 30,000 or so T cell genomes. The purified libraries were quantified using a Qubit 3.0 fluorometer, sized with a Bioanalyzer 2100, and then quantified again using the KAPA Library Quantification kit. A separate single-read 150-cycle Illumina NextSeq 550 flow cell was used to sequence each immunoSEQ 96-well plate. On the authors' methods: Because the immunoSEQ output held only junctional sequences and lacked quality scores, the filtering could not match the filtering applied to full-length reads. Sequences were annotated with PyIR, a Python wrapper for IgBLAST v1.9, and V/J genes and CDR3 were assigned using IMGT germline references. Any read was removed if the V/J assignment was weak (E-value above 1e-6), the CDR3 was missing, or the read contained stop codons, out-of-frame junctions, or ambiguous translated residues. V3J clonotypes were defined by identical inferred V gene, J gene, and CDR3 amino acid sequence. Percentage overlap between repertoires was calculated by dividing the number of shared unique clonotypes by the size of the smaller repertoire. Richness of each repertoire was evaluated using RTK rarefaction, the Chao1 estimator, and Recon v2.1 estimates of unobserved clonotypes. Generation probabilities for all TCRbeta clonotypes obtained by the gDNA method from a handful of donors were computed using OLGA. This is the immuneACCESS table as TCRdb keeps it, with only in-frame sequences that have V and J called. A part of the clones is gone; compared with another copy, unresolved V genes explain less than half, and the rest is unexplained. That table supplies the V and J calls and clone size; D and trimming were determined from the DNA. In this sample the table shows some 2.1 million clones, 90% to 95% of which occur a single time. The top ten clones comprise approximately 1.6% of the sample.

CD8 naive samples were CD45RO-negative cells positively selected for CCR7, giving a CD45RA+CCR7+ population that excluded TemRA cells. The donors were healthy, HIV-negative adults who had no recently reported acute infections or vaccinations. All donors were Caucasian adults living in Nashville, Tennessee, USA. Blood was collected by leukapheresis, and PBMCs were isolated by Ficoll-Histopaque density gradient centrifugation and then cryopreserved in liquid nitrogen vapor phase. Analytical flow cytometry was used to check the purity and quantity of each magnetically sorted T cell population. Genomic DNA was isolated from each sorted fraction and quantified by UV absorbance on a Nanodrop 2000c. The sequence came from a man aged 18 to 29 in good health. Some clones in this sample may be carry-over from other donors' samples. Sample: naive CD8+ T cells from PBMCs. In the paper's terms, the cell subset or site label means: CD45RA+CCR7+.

In nucleotides, the sequence is TGTGCCAGCTCACCCTCAGGGGGCAGAGACCCAAGGACCCAGAACACTGAAGCTTTCTTT. It specifies CASSPSGGRDPRTQNTEAFF. The sequence joins TRBV18 to TRBJ1-1; TRBD1 lines up with 8 middle nucleotides. CDR1 and CDR2, per the germline V gene, are KGHSH and LQKENI. V is cut back by 3 bases and J by 1 base, with 19 bases in the junction unmatched. The CDR3 holds 20 amino acids from the cysteine to the phenylalanine. Just the 60-base CDR3 DNA is kept, in frame starting at base 1.